This entry lists 10 T cell receptor beta chains sequenced from one sample in a study of cytomegalovirus exposure and HLA in healthy donors. Both 60 Vbeta primers and 13 Jbeta primers went into the PCR. Data came from immunoSEQ multiplex PCR; TCRdb stores just in-frame clones and leaves some out. This sample has some 180,000 clones; about 77% occur once, and the top ten carry about 3.1%. Sample: PBMCs. The receptors stem from a female donor in good health and CMV-seronegative.

This chain links TRBV25-1 with TRBJ1-1; 7 nucleotides line up with TRBD1. This CDR3 is built from 17 residues. V lost 6 bases and J lost 3; bases outside the gene matches: 16. Germline assignment: CDR1 MGHDK and CDR2 SYGVNS. The CDR3: CASRPGRGRGEDTEAFF. The DNA for the CDR3 is TGTGCCAGCAGGCCCGGAAGGGGGCGAGGTGAGGACACTGAAGCTTTCTTT.

The rearrangement links TRBV19 to TRBJ1-1; 7 bases are a match to TRBD1. The V segment lost 7 bases and the J segment 4 bases; nucleotides outside the gene matches: 12. The CDR3 is 15 amino acids. The germline V gene has CDR1 LNHDA and CDR2 SQIVND (reference sequence). CDR3 loop: CASKQGGRGPTEAFF. CDR3 sequence (DNA): TGTGCCAGTAAGCAGGGGGGCAGGGGTCCCACTGAAGCTTTCTTT.

With regard to this clone: Germline is not matched at one junction end, which may reflect a read error. The J gene is TRBJ2-3, the V gene TRBV2; TRBD2 agrees at 7 bases. Per the germline V gene, CDR1 is SNHLY and CDR2 is FYNNEI. This CDR3 is built from 17 residues. The CDR3 region is CASSFHLRTRGTGTQYF. The CDR3 region has the DNA TGTGCCAGCAGTTTTCACCTCAGGACTAGGGGCACAGGTACGCAGTATTTT. The full variable domain, its missing parts supplied by reference TRBV2 and TRBJ2-3, is EPEVTQTPSHQVTQMGQEVILRCVPISNHLYFYWYRQILGQKVEFLVSFYNNEISEKSEIFDDQFSVERPDGSNFTLKIRSTKLEDSAMYFCASSFHLRTRGTGTQYFGPGTRLTVL.

This chain links TRBV7-2 with TRBJ2-3, with 10 bases lining up with TRBD1. Germline CDR1 SGHTA, CDR2 FQGNSA. The CDR3 contains 18 residues. Trimming removed 5 bases from V and 2 bases from J; junction bases left unmatched: 13. Here the CDR3 reads CASSRDRGQNFITDTQYF. The CDR3 bases are TGTGCCAGCAGCCGCGACAGGGGGCAAAACTTCATCACAGATACGCAGTATTTT.

The chain couples TRBV27 to TRBJ1-1; no reliable D call. V was trimmed by 6 bases and J by 5 bases, leaving 16 bases between them. The CDR3 is 14 residues long. Germline loops: CDR1 MNHEY, CDR2 SMNVEV (reference sequence). The CDR3 region has the DNA TGTGCCAGCAGCCCTAGAGTGGGTGTGACTGAAGCTTTCTTT. Translating gives CASSPRVGVTEAFF.

The CDR3 nucleotides are TGTGCCAGTAGTGGACCGGGACAGGGGGGGGAGACCCAGTACTTC. Its translation: CASSGPGQGGETQYF. The V call is TRBV19, the J call TRBJ2-5; 11 bases line up with TRBD1. Germline values: CDR1 LNHDA, CDR2 SQIVND (reference sequence). V lost 5 bases to trimming and J lost 5 bases; unmatched junction nucleotides: 7. The CDR3 extends over 15 amino acids.

The count of this clone is one. The chain carries TRBV2 and TRBJ2-1; D call uncertain. The germline V and J ends were trimmed by 3 bases and 0 bases, with 9 bases remaining between them. There are 15 residues in the CDR3. Germline V gene sequence: CDR1 SNHLY, CDR2 FYNNEI. The CDR3 sequence is CASSDSSASYNEQFF. The CDR3 DNA is TGTGCCAGCAGTGATAGCAGTGCCTCCTACAATGAGCAGTTCTTC. The full variable domain, completed using reference TRBV2 and TRBJ2-1, is EPEVTQTPSHQVTQMGQEVILRCVPISNHLYFYWYRQILGQKVEFLVSFYNNEISEKSEIFDDQFSVERPDGSNFTLKIRSTKLEDSAMYFCASSDSSASYNEQFFGPGTRLTVL.

The V gene is TRBV4-1, the J gene TRBJ2-1, with a weak D call TRBD2 (6 bases). Trimming cost V 3 bases and J 7 bases, with 13 bases left between them. The CDR3 extends over 14 amino acids. Germline V gives CDR1 MGHRA, CDR2 YSYEKL. The CDR3 loop is CASSHGGSQNEQFF. The DNA of the CDR3 is TGCGCCAGCAGCCACGGGGGTAGCCAGAATGAGCAGTTCTTC.

The CDR3 spells CASSYGGTGVNTEAFF. As DNA, the CDR3 is TGTGCCAGCAGTTACGGTGGGACAGGGGTGAACACTGAAGCTTTCTTT. The chain is built from TRBV6-5 and TRBJ1-1; 10 bases line up with TRBD1. Germline CDR1 reads MNHEY; CDR2 reads SVGAGI. CDR3 length equals 16 residues. The junction had 3 bases not matched to a gene; V was cut back by 2 bases and J by 0 bases.

This clone was seen a single time. V gene TRBV6-1 combines with J gene TRBJ2-2, with 8 bases identical to TRBD1. The CDR3 covers 15 residues. Germline CDR1 MNHNS, CDR2 SASEGT. Trimming removed 10 bases from V and 6 bases from J; junction bases left unmatched: 13. CDR3 in amino acids: CATNQQTGEAGELFF. CDR3 nucleotides: TGTGCCACCAACCAACAGACAGGGGAGGCCGGGGAGCTGTTTTTT.